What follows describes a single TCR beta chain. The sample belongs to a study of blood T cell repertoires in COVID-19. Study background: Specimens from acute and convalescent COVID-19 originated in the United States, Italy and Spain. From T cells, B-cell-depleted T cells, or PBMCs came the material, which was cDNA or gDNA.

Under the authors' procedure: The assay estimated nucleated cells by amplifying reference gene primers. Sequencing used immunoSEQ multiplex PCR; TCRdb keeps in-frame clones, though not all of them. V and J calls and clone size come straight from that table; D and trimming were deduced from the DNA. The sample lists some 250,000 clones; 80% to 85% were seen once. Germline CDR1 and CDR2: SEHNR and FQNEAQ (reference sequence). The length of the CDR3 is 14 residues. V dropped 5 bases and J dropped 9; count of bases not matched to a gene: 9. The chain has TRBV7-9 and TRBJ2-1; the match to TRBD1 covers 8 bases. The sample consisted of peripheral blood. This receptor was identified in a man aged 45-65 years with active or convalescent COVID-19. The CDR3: CASSLYQGAGEQFF. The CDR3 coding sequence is TGTGCCAGCAGCCTCTATCAGGGGGCCGGTGAGCAGTTCTTC.